This TCR beta chain originates from a study of blood T cell repertoires in COVID-19. In Seattle, patients joined the study during active infection and were tracked longitudinally. The protocol was immunoSEQ multiplex PCR, while the TCRdb copy is restricted to in-frame clones and leaves out a portion. The data contain 250,000 to 300,000 clones, approximately 86% of them singletons. Germline loops: CDR1 SGHTA, CDR2 FQGNSA. V was cut by 5 bases and J by 2 bases, with 11 bases left in between. This CDR3 region has 14 residues. The specimen was peripheral blood. The clonotype originates from a woman in her sixties or seventies with COVID-19, enrolled during active disease. The chain carries TRBV7-2 and TRBJ2-3, with D possibly matching TRBD1 (5 bases). The CDR3 loop reads CASSLRQPTDTQYF. The CDR3 coding sequence is TGTGCCAGCAGCCTGAGACAGCCCACAGATACGCAGTATTTT.